These 30 T cell receptor beta chains were sequenced from one sample in a study of shared clonotypes between healthy human individuals. TCRdb's table, derived via immunoSEQ multiplex PCR, lists solely in-frame clones and lacks some. The repertoire includes about 820,000 clones, almost 95% of them detected once, and 24% sits in the top ten. Positive CCR7 selection of CD45RO-negative cells yielded the naive CD8 cells, and terminally differentiated effector memory CD45RA+ cells were excluded. Material: naive CD8+ T cells sorted from blood. Receptors originate from a man aged 25 to 45 in good health.

V is TRBV18 and J is TRBJ2-1; 7 bases line up with TRBD1. This CDR3 contains 15 residues. CDR1 and CDR2 (germline): KGHSH, LQKENI. With 5 bases clipped from V and 5 bases from J, the junction kept 9 bases outside the gene matches. The CDR3 sequence: CASSLSTGTDNEQFF. The CDR3 coding sequence is TGTGCCAGCTCATTATCCACCGGGACAGACAATGAGCAGTTCTTC.

This chain links TRBV6-1 with TRBJ2-3, with 7 bases matching TRBD2. CDR3 length: 15 residues. CDR1 and CDR2 (germline): MNHNS, SASEGT. The V and J ends lost 4 bases and 0 bases, in that order; junction bases with no gene match: 4. As DNA, the CDR3 is TGTGCCAGCAGTGTTAAGCGGGGAAGCACAGATACGCAGTATTTT. Protein product: CASSVKRGSTDTQYF.

The chain combines TRBV18 with TRBJ1-4; 7 nucleotides match TRBD1. The trim removed 2 bases at V and 8 bases at J, leaving 11 bases unmatched. Germline CDR1 KGHSH, CDR2 LQKENI. This CDR3 is 16 amino acids long. CDR3 DNA: TGTGCCAGCTCACCATCCCCCGGGACAGAAGCAGAAAAACTGTTTTTT. This encodes CASSPSPGTEAEKLFF.

This rearrangement joins TRBV7-7 to TRBJ2-1, with 13 positions matching TRBD2. Germline assignment: CDR1 SSHAT and CDR2 FNYEAQ (reference sequence). The CDR3 consists of 15 residues. V dropped 1 base and J dropped 7; count of bases not matched to a gene: 1. The CDR3 region has the DNA TGTGCCAGCAGCTTAGGGGGACTAGCGGGAAATGAGCAGTTCTTC. This sequence encodes CASSLGGLAGNEQFF.

The chain joins TRBV28 to TRBJ2-7; D is undetermined. This CDR3 region has 14 residues. V dropped 2 bases and J dropped 5 bases, with 13 bases sitting between them. Germline assignment: CDR1 MDHEN and CDR2 SYDVKM. CDR3 DNA sequence: TGTGCCAGCAGTTTAGATCTCACTCGGGACGAGCAGTACTTC. It translates to CASSLDLTRDEQYF.

V usage is TRBV7-9 and J usage is TRBJ2-1, with 9 positions matching TRBD1. CDR3 length equals 15 residues. V dropped 5 bases and J dropped 9; count of bases not matched to a gene: 11. CDR1 SEHNR and CDR2 FQNEAQ come from the germline V gene (reference sequence). CDR3 in DNA: TGTGCCAGCAGCCCACGGGACAGGGATGTAGGTGAGCAGTTCTTC. This codes for CASSPRDRDVGEQFF. Full variable domain (missing parts from reference TRBV7-9 and TRBJ2-1): DTGVSQNPRHKITKRGQNVTFRCDPISEHNRLYWYRQTLGQGPEFLTYFQNEAQLEKSRLLSDRFSAERPKGSFSTLEIQRTEQGDSAMYLCASSPRDRDVGEQFFGPGTRLTVL.

The chain recombines TRBV2 with TRBJ1-1; maybe TRBD1 (5 bases). CDR3 length: 16 amino acids. CDR1 and CDR2 (germline): SNHLY, FYNNEI. V was shortened by 5 bases and J by 4 bases, with 20 bases between the two germline ends. CDR3 nucleotides: TGTGCCAGCAGTCAGGGAGGGGAAGGAAAGGGCACTGAAGCTTTCTTT. Amino acid sequence: CASSQGGEGKGTEAFF.

The chain is built from TRBV7-9 and TRBJ2-5; 9 bases align to TRBD1. The germline CDR1 and CDR2 sequences are SEHNR and FQNEAQ (reference sequence). V was pared by 5 bases and J by 1 base, with 8 bases of the junction left unmatched. The CDR3 totals 16 residues. CDR3 sequence (DNA): TGTGCCAGCAGCCCACCTTTGGACAGGGGCCAAGAGACCCAGTACTTC. It codes for CASSPPLDRGQETQYF.

The chain has TRBV6-1 and TRBJ2-7; no clear D gene. Trimming took 2 bases from V and 1 from J, leaving 9 bases between them. The CDR3 runs to 14 residues. Per the germline V gene, CDR1 is MNHNS and CDR2 is SASEGT. The CDR3: CASSEYPESYEQYF. CDR3 coding DNA: TGTGCCAGCAGTGAATACCCAGAGTCCTACGAGCAGTACTTC.

A few counts support this clone. This chain uses TRBV2 with TRBJ1-1; D ambiguous. Trimming cost V 6 bases and J 6 bases, with 5 bases left between them. This CDR3 is 10 amino acids long. Germline-derived CDR1 and CDR2 are SNHLY and FYNNEI. The CDR3, as DNA: TGTGCCAGCAGGGGTCCTGAAGCTTTCTTT. Its translation is CASRGPEAFF.

The J gene is TRBJ2-6, the V gene TRBV18, with 7 nucleotides matching TRBD2. Germline V gives CDR1 KGHSH, CDR2 LQKENI. The V and J ends lost 2 bases and 0 bases, in that order; junction bases with no gene match: 10. This CDR3 contains 19 residues. CDR3 DNA: TGTGCCAGCTCACCAAGCATCCTAGCGGATCTCTCTGGGGCCAACGTCCTGACTTTC. Residues: CASSPSILADLSGANVLTF.

The chain links TRBV9 to TRBJ2-1, with D unresolved. The CDR3 is 12 residues long. V lost 1 base and J 12 bases, leaving 11 bases between the germline ends. CDR1 is SGDLS, CDR2 YYNGEE, per germline. The CDR3 bases are TGTGCCAGCAGCGTACCTGGACCCACGCAGTTCTTC. Amino acids: CASSVPGPTQFF. Complete variable domain (other parts from reference TRBV9 and TRBJ2-1): DSGVTQTPKHLITATGQRVTLRCSPRSGDLSVYWYQQSLDQGLQFLIQYYNGEERAKGNILERFSAQQFPDLHSELNLSSLELGDSALYFCASSVPGPTQFFGPGTRLTVL.

The chain carries TRBV5-8 and TRBJ1-2; D gene unclear. The CDR3 extends over 12 amino acids. V was clipped by 2 bases and J by 8 bases, with 10 bases between them. The V gene's germline CDR1 is SGHTS and CDR2 YDEGEE. This CDR3 reads CASSFGPTGYTF. The CDR3 DNA reads TGTGCCAGCAGCTTCGGTCCCACAGGCTACACCTTC.

This rearrangement joins TRBV13 to TRBJ2-1; D remains unclear. Trimming shortened V by 0 bases and J by 2 bases, and 8 bases separated the two germline ends. The CDR3 covers 15 residues. Per germline, CDR1 PRHDT and CDR2 FYEKMQ (reference sequence). The CDR3 is CASSLGQVTYNEQFF. CDR3 nucleotides: TGTGCCAGCAGCTTAGGGCAGGTGACCTACAATGAGCAGTTCTTC.

This clone has only one observation. The chain links TRBV29-1 to TRBJ2-5, with D hard to call. The CDR3 has 16 amino acids. Per the germline V gene, CDR1 is SQVTM and CDR2 is ANQGSEA. V was trimmed by 6 bases and J by 3 bases, leaving 23 bases between them. CDR3 sequence reads: CSVSPGPHRAEETQYF. CDR3 nucleotide sequence: TGCAGCGTCTCCCCCGGACCCCATAGGGCCGAAGAGACCCAGTACTTC.

The chain links TRBV5-4 to TRBJ2-7, with TRBD1 as a possible D gene (6 bases). Germline V CDR1 and CDR2: SGHNT, YYREEE (reference sequence). Trimming pared 2 bases from V and 2 bases from J, leaving 8 bases between. The CDR3 spans 13 residues. CDR3 bases: TGTGCCAGCAGCTTCAGGGGTGCCTACGAGCAGTACTTC. Amino acids: CASSFRGAYEQYF. The full variable domain, with the rest looked up from reference TRBV5-4 and TRBJ2-7, is ETGVTQSPTHLIKTRGQQVTLRCSSQSGHNTVSWYQQALGQGPQFIFQYYREEENGRGNFPPRFSGLQFPNYSSELNVNALELDDSALYLCASSFRGAYEQYFGPGTRLTVT.

The chain is built from TRBV6-1 and TRBJ2-2; the match to TRBD1 covers 9 bases. Germline loops: CDR1 MNHNS, CDR2 SASEGT. With V trimmed by 4 bases and J by 4 bases, 10 bases remained unmatched. This CDR3 contains 17 residues. The CDR3 DNA is TGTGCCAGCAGTGTGGGGGACAGGGAGAGACTCACCGGGGAGCTGTTTTTT. Its protein is CASSVGDRERLTGELFF.

This sequence joins TRBV11-2 and TRBJ2-5, with D perhaps TRBD2 (5 bases). The CDR3 sequence is 15 residues long. V was pared by 2 bases and J by 1 base, with 11 bases between. The germline V gene has CDR1 SGHAT and CDR2 FQNNGV. CDR3 nucleotides: TGTGCCAGCAGCTTACGATTAGCGAGCCAAGAGACCCAGTACTTC. The encoded protein is CASSLRLASQETQYF.

This clone was counted once. The chain links TRBV7-9 to TRBJ1-3; possibly TRBD1 for D (6 bases). Per germline, CDR1 SEHNR and CDR2 FQNEAQ (reference sequence). V was clipped by 2 bases and J by 4 bases, with 18 bases between them. CDR3 length equals 17 residues. The CDR3 DNA is TGTGCCAGCAGCTTAAAAGGTTGGGGGCAGGCGGGAAACACCATATATTTT. Its translation is CASSLKGWGQAGNTIYF.

The chain joins TRBV9 to TRBJ1-1, with a tentative D call TRBD1 (6 bases). The length of the CDR3 is 16 residues. Germline V gene data show CDR1 as SGDLS and CDR2 as YYNGEE. V shed 0 bases and J shed 4 bases, with 16 bases lying between them. CDR3 region: CASSVAEYPGATEAFF. DNA for the CDR3: TGTGCCAGCAGCGTAGCTGAGTACCCGGGGGCCACTGAAGCTTTCTTT.

V is TRBV27 and J is TRBJ1-4; no clear D gene. V was shortened by 2 bases and J by 8 bases, with 6 bases between the two germline ends. The CDR3 has 12 amino acids. The germline V gene has CDR1 MNHEY and CDR2 SMNVEV (reference sequence). The CDR3 loop reads CASSLEGEKLFF. In DNA, the CDR3 is TGTGCCAGCAGTTTAGAGGGAGAAAAACTGTTTTTT.

Note on this clone: This sample includes further DNA sequences coding for the same CDR3. V is TRBV11-2 and J is TRBJ2-7; D unresolved. The CDR3 length is 14 residues. Germline V CDR1 and CDR2: SGHAT, FQNNGV. V lost 5 bases to trimming and J lost 2 bases, with 13 bases between them. In DNA, the CDR3 is TGTGCCAGCAGCCAAGTGCACGGGCCCTACGAGCAGTACTTC. Translation gives CASSQVHGPYEQYF.

This clone was counted once. J is TRBJ1-4 and V is TRBV4-3; TRBD1 is a possible D gene (5 bases). Germline-derived CDR1 and CDR2 are LGHNA and YSLEER. This CDR3 comprises 14 residues. Trimming cost V 3 bases and J 8 bases, with 13 bases left between them. In DNA, the CDR3 is TGCGCCAGCAGCCAGTCTCTAGGGGCCGAAAAACTGTTTTTT. Amino acids: CASSQSLGAEKLFF.

V gene TRBV19 combines with J gene TRBJ2-3; 8 nucleotides agree with TRBD2. Trimming at V came to 6 bases and at J to 4 bases, leaving 9 bases not matched to a gene. This CDR3 contains 15 residues. In germline, CDR1 is LNHDA, CDR2 SQIVND (reference sequence). The CDR3 spells CASSPPSGSADTQYF. CDR3 in DNA: TGTGCCAGTAGCCCCCCCAGCGGGAGCGCAGATACGCAGTATTTT.

Only one count was recorded for this clone. The rearrangement links TRBV7-9 to TRBJ2-1; 7 positions agree with TRBD1. The CDR3 has 15 amino acids. J was trimmed by 7 bases and V by 4 bases; bases with no gene match: 10. CDR1 SEHNR and CDR2 FQNEAQ come from the germline V gene (reference sequence). The DNA of the CDR3 is TGTGCCAGCAGCTCCCCCCGACAGGGTAGGAATGAGCAGTTCTTC. Amino acid sequence: CASSSPRQGRNEQFF.

Of note for this clone: Other nucleotide sequences in the sample specify the same CDR3. The chain couples TRBV7-9 to TRBJ2-5, with 7 bases that match TRBD1. Trimming at V came to 5 bases and at J to 2 bases, leaving 5 bases not matched to a gene. Germline CDR1 reads SEHNR; CDR2 reads FQNEAQ (reference sequence). The CDR3 sequence is 14 residues long. In DNA, the CDR3 is TGTGCCAGCAGCCTTGACAGGGATCAAGAGACCCAGTACTTC. Protein sequence: CASSLDRDQETQYF.

A note on this clone: Additional DNA sequences in this sample encode the identical CDR3. This rearrangement joins TRBV27 to TRBJ1-1; D gene ambiguous. The V and J ends lost 0 bases and 1 base respectively, with 6 bases between them. The CDR3 covers 14 residues. Germline loops: CDR1 MNHEY, CDR2 SMNVEV (reference sequence). CDR3 bases: TGTGCCAGCAGTTTATCGCGGAGGAACACTGAAGCTTTCTTT. Its protein is CASSLSRRNTEAFF.

This sequence joins TRBV27 and TRBJ2-7; 11 nucleotides match TRBD1. CDR3 size: 15 residues. Unmatched junction bases numbered 8, after V lost 5 bases and J lost 5 bases. The germline V gene encodes CDR1 MNHEY and CDR2 SMNVEV (reference sequence). The CDR3 nucleotides read TGTGCCAGCAGTCTGAGGACAGGGGGCGTCCACGAGCAGTACTTC. This gives the protein CASSLRTGGVHEQYF.

As to this clone: Other DNA sequences in the sample encode the same CDR3. The genes are TRBV5-4 and TRBJ2-1; 7 bases align to TRBD2. CDR1 is SGHNT and CDR2 is YYREEE in the germline V gene (reference sequence). The CDR3 is 14 amino acids. V lost 3 bases, J lost 3 bases, and 3 bases stayed unmatched. CDR3 protein: CASSSGLDYNEQFF. The CDR3 DNA follows: TGTGCCAGCAGCTCCGGACTAGACTACAATGAGCAGTTCTTC.

As for this clone: The sample has other DNA sequences that encode this CDR3 too. J is TRBJ2-7 and V is TRBV14, with no clear D. CDR1 is SGHDN, CDR2 FVKESK, per germline. V lost 1 base, J lost 4 bases, and 5 bases lay in between. CDR3 length: 12 amino acids. In DNA form, the CDR3 reads TGTGCCAGCAGCCAAGTTTGGTACGAGCAGTACTTC. Translating gives CASSQVWYEQYF.